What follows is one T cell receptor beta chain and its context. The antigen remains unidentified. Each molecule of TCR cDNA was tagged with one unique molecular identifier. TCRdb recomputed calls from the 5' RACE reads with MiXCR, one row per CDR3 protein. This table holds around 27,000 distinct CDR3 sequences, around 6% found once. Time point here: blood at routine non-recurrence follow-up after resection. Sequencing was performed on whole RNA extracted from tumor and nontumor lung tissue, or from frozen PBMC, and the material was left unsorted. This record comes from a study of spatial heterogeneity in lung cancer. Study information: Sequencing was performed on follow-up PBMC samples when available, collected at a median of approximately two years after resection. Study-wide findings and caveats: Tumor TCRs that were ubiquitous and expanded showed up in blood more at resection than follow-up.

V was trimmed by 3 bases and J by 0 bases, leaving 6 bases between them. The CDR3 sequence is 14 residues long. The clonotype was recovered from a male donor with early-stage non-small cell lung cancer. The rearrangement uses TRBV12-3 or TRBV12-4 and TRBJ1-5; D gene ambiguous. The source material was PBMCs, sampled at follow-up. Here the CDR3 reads CASSLRDSNQPQHF. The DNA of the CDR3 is TGTGCCAGCAGTTTGAGGGATAGCAATCAGCCCCAGCATTTT.